Below, one T cell receptor (beta chain) is given with its context. Its cognate antigen is unknown. Per germline, CDR1 SGHRS and CDR2 YFSETQ. CDR3 length equals 14 residues. V lost 2 bases to trimming and J lost 6 bases, with 12 bases between them. This sample is part of a study of cytomegalovirus exposure and HLA in healthy donors. Study-wide findings and caveats: As immune exposure information, only CMV serostatus was available. There were some public TCRs occurring in many donors, but most TCR sequences were rare.

The PCR used 60 Vbeta and 13 Jbeta primers. The assay was immunoSEQ multiplex PCR, and TCRdb's table has in-frame clones only and misses some. This sample has under 200,000 clones, with approximately 62% found just once. While unrecorded immune exposures were likely, the donors were nominally healthy when sampled. The TCR was taken from a man aged 45-65 years in good health and CMV-seronegative. The sample was PBMCs. V is TRBV5-1 and J is TRBJ2-1; a weak D match, TRBD2 (5 bases). This chain's CDR3 is CASSLDTGTNEQFF. For the CDR3, the DNA is TGCGCCAGCAGCTTAGATACGGGAACCAATGAGCAGTTCTTC.